This TCR beta chain stems from a study of shared clonotypes between healthy human individuals. V was trimmed by 5 bases and J by 1 base, leaving 8 bases between them. This CDR3 is 14 amino acids long. Germline lookup yields CDR1 SEHNR and CDR2 FQNEAQ (reference sequence). With regard to this clone: Other nucleotide sequences from this sample produce the same CDR3.

Method: immunoSEQ multiplex PCR; TCRdb's copy keeps in-frame clones and lacks some. The sample lists 2 million to 2.5 million clones, nearly 97% occurring once. This sequence was found in a man younger than 30 in good health. The sequenced material came from naive CD4+ T cells sorted from blood. Subset indicated: CD45RA+ positively selected. J is TRBJ2-2 and V is TRBV7-9; D is perhaps TRBD1 (5 bases). The CDR3 nucleotides are TGTGCCAGCAGCCTAGGACAGAACACCGGGGAGCTGTTTTTT. Translating it yields CASSLGQNTGELFF. Complete variable domain (other parts from reference TRBV7-9 and TRBJ2-2): DTGVSQNPRHKITKRGQNVTFRCDPISEHNRLYWYRQTLGQGPEFLTYFQNEAQLEKSRLLSDRFSAERPKGSFSTLEIQRTEQGDSAMYLCASSLGQNTGELFFGEGSRLTVL.